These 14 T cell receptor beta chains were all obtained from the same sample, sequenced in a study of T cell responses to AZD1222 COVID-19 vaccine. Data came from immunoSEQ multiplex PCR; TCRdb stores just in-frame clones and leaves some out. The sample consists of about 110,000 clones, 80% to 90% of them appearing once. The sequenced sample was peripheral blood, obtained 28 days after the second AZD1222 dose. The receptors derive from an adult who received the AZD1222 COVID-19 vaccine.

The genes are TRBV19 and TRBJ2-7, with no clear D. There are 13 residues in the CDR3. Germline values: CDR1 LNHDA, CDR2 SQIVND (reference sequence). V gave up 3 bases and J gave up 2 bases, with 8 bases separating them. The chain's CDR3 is CASSIDVPYEQYF. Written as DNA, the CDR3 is TGTGCCAGTAGTATTGACGTACCCTACGAGCAGTACTTC.

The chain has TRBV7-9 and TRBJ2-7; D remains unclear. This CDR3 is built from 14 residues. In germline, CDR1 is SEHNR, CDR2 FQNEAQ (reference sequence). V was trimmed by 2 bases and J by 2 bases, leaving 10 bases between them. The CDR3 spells CASSLIGRTYEQYF. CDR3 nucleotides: TGTGCCAGCAGCTTAATTGGCCGCACCTACGAGCAGTACTTC.

The CDR3 region is CASSLFRGINEKLFF. CDR3 coding DNA: TGTGCCAGCAGCTTATTTCGCGGTATTAATGAAAAACTGTTTTTT. The J gene is TRBJ1-4, the V gene TRBV7-3; D unresolved. CDR3 length equals 15 residues. Germline assignment: CDR1 SGHTA and CDR2 FQGTGA. V was clipped by 2 bases and J by 4 bases, with 11 bases between them.

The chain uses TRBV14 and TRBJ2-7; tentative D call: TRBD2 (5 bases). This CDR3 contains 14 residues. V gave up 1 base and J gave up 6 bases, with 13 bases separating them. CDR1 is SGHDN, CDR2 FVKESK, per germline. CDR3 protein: CASSQVFDRGEQYF. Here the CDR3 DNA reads TGTGCCAGCAGCCAAGTGTTTGACCGGGGCGAGCAGTACTTC. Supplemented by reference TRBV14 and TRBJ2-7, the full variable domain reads EAGVTQFPSHSVIEKGQTVTLRCDPISGHDNLYWYRRVMGKEIKFLLHFVKESKQDESGMPNNRFLAERTGGTYSTLKVQPAELEDSGVYFCASSQVFDRGEQYFGPGTRLTVT.

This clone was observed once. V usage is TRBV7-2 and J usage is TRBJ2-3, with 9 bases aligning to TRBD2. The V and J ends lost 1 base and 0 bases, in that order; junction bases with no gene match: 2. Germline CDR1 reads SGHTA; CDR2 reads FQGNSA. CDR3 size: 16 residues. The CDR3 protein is CASSLGLAGSTDTQYF. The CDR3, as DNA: TGTGCCAGCAGCTTAGGCCTAGCGGGAAGCACAGATACGCAGTATTTT.

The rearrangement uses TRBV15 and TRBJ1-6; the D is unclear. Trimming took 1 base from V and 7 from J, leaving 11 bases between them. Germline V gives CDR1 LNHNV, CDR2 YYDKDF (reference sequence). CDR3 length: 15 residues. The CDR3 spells CATSRGTAPNSPLHF. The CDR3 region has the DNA TGTGCCACCAGCAGAGGGACGGCCCCGAATTCACCCCTCCACTTT.

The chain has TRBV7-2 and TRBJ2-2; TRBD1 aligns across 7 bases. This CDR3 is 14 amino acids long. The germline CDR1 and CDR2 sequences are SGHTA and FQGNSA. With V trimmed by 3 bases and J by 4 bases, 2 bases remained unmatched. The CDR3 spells CASSFSGGTGELFF. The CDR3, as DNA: TGTGCCAGCAGCTTCTCAGGGGGCACCGGGGAGCTGTTTTTT.

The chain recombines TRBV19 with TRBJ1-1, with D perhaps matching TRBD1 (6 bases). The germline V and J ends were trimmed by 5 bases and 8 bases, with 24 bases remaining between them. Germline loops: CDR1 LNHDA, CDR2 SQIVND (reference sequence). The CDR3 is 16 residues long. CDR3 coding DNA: TGTGCCAGTAGTCTCCTCTTCCAGGGGCGATATAGAGAAGCTTTCTTT. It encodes CASSLLFQGRYREAFF.

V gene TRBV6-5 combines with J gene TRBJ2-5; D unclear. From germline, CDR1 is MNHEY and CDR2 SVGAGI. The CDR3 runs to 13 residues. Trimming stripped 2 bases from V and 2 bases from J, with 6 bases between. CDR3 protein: CASSYRRQETQYF. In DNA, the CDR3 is TGTGCCAGCAGTTACCGGCGGCAAGAGACCCAGTACTTC.

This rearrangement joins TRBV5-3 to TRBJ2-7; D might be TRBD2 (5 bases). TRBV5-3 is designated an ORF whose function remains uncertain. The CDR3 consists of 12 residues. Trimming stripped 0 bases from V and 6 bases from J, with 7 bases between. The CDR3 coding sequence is TGTGCCAGAAGCTTGGGGGAGATCGAGCAGTACTTC. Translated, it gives CARSLGEIEQYF.

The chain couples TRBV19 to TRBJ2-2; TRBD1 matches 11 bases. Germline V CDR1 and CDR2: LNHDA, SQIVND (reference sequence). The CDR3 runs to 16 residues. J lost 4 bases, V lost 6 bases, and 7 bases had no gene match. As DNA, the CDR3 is TGTGCCAGTAGGAAGGACAGGGGGCCGGGCACCGGGGAGCTGTTTTTT. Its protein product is CASRKDRGPGTGELFF.

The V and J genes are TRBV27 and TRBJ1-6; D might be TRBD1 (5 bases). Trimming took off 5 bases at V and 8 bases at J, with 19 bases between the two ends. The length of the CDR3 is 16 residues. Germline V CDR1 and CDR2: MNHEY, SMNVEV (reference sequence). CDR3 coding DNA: TGTGCCAGCAGTCCCAGGGCCTTGGCTCTAGATTCACCCCTCCACTTT. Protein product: CASSPRALALDSPLHF.

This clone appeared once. CDR3 DNA sequence: TGTGCCAGCAGCTTTCAAGGGGGACACTATGGCTACACCTTC. As protein: CASSFQGGHYGYTF. The chain uses TRBV3-1 (or the pseudogene TRBV3-2) and TRBJ1-2; a weak D match, TRBD1 (6 bases). Trimming left V 5 bases short and J 3 bases short, with 13 bases between. The CDR3 runs to 14 residues. Germline values: CDR1 LGHDT, CDR2 YNNKEL (reference sequence).

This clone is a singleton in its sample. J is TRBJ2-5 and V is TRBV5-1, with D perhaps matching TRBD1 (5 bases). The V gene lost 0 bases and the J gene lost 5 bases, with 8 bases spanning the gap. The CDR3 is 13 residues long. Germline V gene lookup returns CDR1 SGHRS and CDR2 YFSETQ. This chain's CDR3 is CASSLGQGETQYF. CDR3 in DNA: TGCGCCAGCAGCTTGGGCCAGGGTGAGACCCAGTACTTC.